The following is a T cell receptor beta chain sequence with its context. Its antigen remains undetermined. The germline gene is not matched at one end of the junction; a read error may be the cause. What this sample's time point label stands for: pretreatment peripheral blood. A cohort of 25 to 30 patients with locally advanced or metastatic urothelial carcinoma, treated at Memorial Sloan Kettering on a trial protocol, was included. Peripheral blood mononuclear cells were collected pretreatment and during treatment, with between 1 and 8 total time points per patient. The Qiagen DNeasy Blood extraction kit was used to purify genomic DNA from total PBMCs and tumor samples. PBMCs were collected pretreatment and during treatment, and were isolated and stored as previously described. The CDR3 spans 11 residues, from the cysteine through the phenylalanine. Solely the CDR3 DNA is kept, with 33 bases framed from the first base. For CDR1 and CDR2, the germline V gene (reference sequence) lists LNHDA and SQIVND.

Synthetic TCR analog templates were spiked into each PCR to estimate absolute template abundance from read counts. TCRbeta CDR3 regions were amplified from genomic DNA with bias-controlled V and J gene primers using the immunoSEQ assay. Sequencing of rearranged TCRbeta segments was done at approximately 20X coverage. The authors' pipeline ran thus. Sequencing errors were corrected by clustering and CDR3s were annotated against IMGT to assign V, D and J genes. Downstream analyses used only productive TCRbeta rearrangements and left out out-of-frame or stop-codon sequences. Clonality was computed as one minus Shannon entropy normalized by the log of the number of unique productive sequences. Fisher's exact test with Benjamini-Hochberg correction, at a threshold of adjusted p below 0.01, was used to find clones that differed between time points or between blood and tumor. TCRdb retrieved this table from immuneACCESS and kept in-frame rearrangements only. Not all clones are present; in checked studies, unresolved V genes account for under half, and no reason is known for the remainder. That table gives V, J and clone size, and the DNA gave D and trimming. This sample gives about 130,000 clones in total; less than 85% of them show up just once. The leading ten clones occupy 3.2% of the sample.

This entry is derived from a study of PD-L1 blockade in urothelial cancer (dated by TCRdb to the late 2010s). Background on the whole study: Every patient began therapy in 2014 and was given atezolizumab 1,200 mg intravenously every 3 weeks. About 85% of the roughly 29 patients were males with bladder-origin urothelial cancer, and about 60% of the 29 reported a prior smoking history. Patients had an ECOG performance status of 0 or 1 and had received between 0 and 3 prior chemotherapy regimens. Blood samples were analyzed 3 weeks after the start of treatment (second dose) and 6 weeks after the start of treatment. Blood samples yielded a median of about 150,000 T cells and more than 75,000 unique TCRs, with median clonality around 0.084. Somatic, immune and clinical correlates of response to PD-L1 blockade with atezolizumab in urothelial cancer were the focus of an exploratory multi-omic analysis. Pretreatment tumor samples, along with matched peripheral blood serially collected before and after atezolizumab treatment, were subjected to TCR sequencing. Durable clinical benefit meant progression-free survival longer than 6 months, and TCR features were also tested against progression-free and overall survival. In the same patients who had TCR sequencing, pretreatment tumors also underwent whole exome sequencing and RNA sequencing. Fewer than ten patients reached durable clinical benefit, while 20 to 25 patients did not. Pretreatment blood TCR-seq was available for under 35 patients, at least one posttreatment blood collection was obtained for around 24 patients, and tumor TCR-seq was available for around 24 patients. Study-wide conclusions, independent of this receptor: Because the sample size was small (n ≈ 30) and many exploratory analyses were performed, the results are intended to be hypothesis-generating. Patients with durable benefit showed greater expansion of tumor-associated TCR clones in peripheral blood 3 weeks after starting treatment (n ≈ 23, p = 0.022). A pretreatment peripheral blood TCR clonality below the median was linked to improved progression-free and overall survival.

This sample comprised PBMCs, obtained around atezolizumab (anti-PD-L1) treatment. The TCR originated in a man between 45 and 60 years old with urothelial cancer. The chain uses TRBV19 and TRBJ1-1; there is no confident call for the D gene. Here is the DNA: TGTGCCAGTACCACGGTGCGAACAAGCGCGTTC. This is translated as CASTTVRTSAF.